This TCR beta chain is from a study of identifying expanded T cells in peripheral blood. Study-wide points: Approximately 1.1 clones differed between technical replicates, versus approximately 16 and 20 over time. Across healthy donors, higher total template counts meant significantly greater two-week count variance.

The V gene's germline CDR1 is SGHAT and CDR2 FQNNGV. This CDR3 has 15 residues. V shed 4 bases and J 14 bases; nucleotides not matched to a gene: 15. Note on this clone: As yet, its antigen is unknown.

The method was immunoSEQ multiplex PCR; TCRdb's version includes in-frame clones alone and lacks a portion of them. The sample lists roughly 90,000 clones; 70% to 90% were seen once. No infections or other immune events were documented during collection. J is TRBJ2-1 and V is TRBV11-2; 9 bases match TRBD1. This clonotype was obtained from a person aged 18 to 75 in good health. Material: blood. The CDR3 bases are TGTGCCAGCAGCTCCTGGGACAGGGCCCTCGGGTTGGAGTTCTTC. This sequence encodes CASSSWDRALGLEFF.